This passage covers 7 T cell receptor beta chains from one sample sequenced in a study of OX40 agonist ivuxolimab in advanced cancers. The assay was immunoSEQ multiplex PCR, and TCRdb's table has in-frame clones only and misses some. The sample records 85,000 to 100,000 clones, 91% being singletons. The source was CD4+ or CD8+ T cells sorted from blood, collected in a trial of the OX40 agonist ivuxolimab. The receptors derive from an adult with an advanced solid tumor such as melanoma, head and neck, liver or kidney cancer.

The chain carries TRBV1 and TRBJ2-5; the table calls TRBD1, which could not be checked here. TRBV1 has pseudogene status. The CDR3 covers 15 residues. The CDR3 nucleotides read TGCACCAGCAGCCCTGGGACAGGCCCACAAGAGACCCAGTACTTC. This encodes CTSSPGTGPQETQYF.

V and J are TRBV28 and TRBJ2-1; 7 bases line up with TRBD2. With 4 bases clipped from V and 4 bases from J, the junction kept 7 bases outside the gene matches. This CDR3 spans 15 amino acids. Germline assignment: CDR1 MDHEN and CDR2 SYDVKM. CDR3 sequence: CASSSRDYNYNEQFF. Written as DNA, the CDR3 is TGTGCCAGCAGTTCTCGGGACTATAATTACAATGAGCAGTTCTTC.

The chain joins TRBV9 to TRBJ1-1, with D possibly TRBD1 on 6 matching bases. The CDR3 is made up of 14 amino acids. The V and J ends lost 4 bases and 8 bases respectively, with 18 bases between them. Germline lookup yields CDR1 SGDLS and CDR2 YYNGEE. The DNA of the CDR3 is TGTGCCAGCAGCCCCGGCCAGGGGTACGTAGAAGCTTTCTTT. Translated, it gives CASSPGQGYVEAFF.

The chain recombines TRBV7-2 with TRBJ2-1; 12 nucleotides align to TRBD2. Trimming cost V 5 bases and J 10 bases; bases outside gene matches: 6. This CDR3 is built from 14 residues. Germline CDR1 and CDR2: SGHTA and FQGNSA. In DNA form, the CDR3 reads TGTGCCAGCAGCCCTGGACTAGCGGGACAGGAGCAGTTCTTC. Amino acid sequence: CASSPGLAGQEQFF.

Comments on this clone: At one end, the junction sequence differs from germline, possibly due to a read error. The chain carries TRBV6-6 and TRBJ2-7; 10 nucleotides match TRBD1. Germline V gene data show CDR1 as MNHNY and CDR2 as SVGAGI (reference sequence). This CDR3 spans 14 amino acids. The CDR3 sequence is CASSRQGASNEQYF. In nucleotides, the CDR3 is TGTGCCAGCAGTCGACAGGGGGCCTCCAACGAGCAGTACTTC.

This sequence joins TRBV11-3 and TRBJ2-3; D is perhaps TRBD1 or TRBD2 (5 bases each). The length of the CDR3 is 13 residues. V lost 0 bases, J lost 9 bases, and 10 bases lay in between. Germline V gene data show CDR1 as SGHNT and CDR2 as YENEEA. This CDR3 is CASSLDGDGTQYF. The CDR3 nucleotides are TGTGCCAGCAGCTTAGATGGGGACGGGACGCAGTATTTT.

The V call is TRBV6-5, the J call TRBJ1-2; 7 bases are a match to TRBD1. The V segment lost 6 bases and the J segment 4 bases; nucleotides outside the gene matches: 8. Germline V gene data show CDR1 as MNHEY and CDR2 as SVGAGI. CDR3 size: 14 residues. CDR3 nucleotides: TGTGCCAGCAGGACAAACAGGGGTGGCTATGGCTACACCTTC. Translation: CASRTNRGGYGYTF.